This is a list of T cell receptor beta chains from one sample in a study of PD-L1 blockade in urothelial cancer. TCRdb's table, derived via immunoSEQ multiplex PCR, lists solely in-frame clones and lacks some. The data hold about 50,000 clones, with around nine tenths observed a single time. The sample in question was PBMCs, obtained around atezolizumab (anti-PD-L1) treatment. The receptor set was obtained from a man in his sixties with urothelial cancer. Each CDR3 is given with its conserved first and last residue. Each record gives: clone size, D gene, V gene, J gene, CDR3 protein, CDR3 DNA. A D gene is named only where the DNA matches it firmly. Clone size is stated in some rows and not others, as once, few, many or a class when expanded.

abundance: .; d_gene: TRBD2; v_gene: TRBV5-6; j_gene: TRBJ2-3; CDR3aa: CASSLIRFQGTRVYF; CDR3nt: TGTGCCAGCAGCTTGATTCGCTTTCAGGGGACTAGAGTATATTTT
abundance: .; d_gene: TRBD1; v_gene: TRBV9; j_gene: TRBJ2-1; CDR3aa: CASSGTGGEQFF; CDR3nt: TGTGCCAGCAGCGGAACAGGGGGTGAGCAGTTCTTC
abundance: .; d_gene: .; v_gene: TRBV6-5; j_gene: TRBJ1-1; CDR3aa: CASSLIQGTEAFF; CDR3nt: TGTGCCAGCAGTTTAATACAGGGTACTGAAGCTTTCTTT
abundance: .; d_gene: TRBD1; v_gene: TRBV28; j_gene: TRBJ1-5; CDR3aa: CASSPDRADQPQHF; CDR3nt: TGTGCCAGCAGCCCAGACAGGGCCGATCAGCCCCAGCATTTT
abundance: .; d_gene: .; v_gene: TRBV5-1; j_gene: TRBJ2-7; CDR3aa: CASSLGGDSYEQYF; CDR3nt: TGCGCCAGCAGCTTGGGAGGTGACAGCTACGAGCAGTACTTC
abundance: .; d_gene: .; v_gene: TRBV5-4; j_gene: TRBJ2-5; CDR3aa: CASTQQGRIETQYF; CDR3nt: TGTGCCAGCACCCAACAGGGCCGGATTGAGACCCAGTACTTC
abundance: .; d_gene: TRBD2; v_gene: TRBV5-1; j_gene: TRBJ2-1; CDR3aa: CASSLPSGGDNEQFF; CDR3nt: TGCGCCAGCAGCTTGCCAAGCGGGGGGGACAATGAGCAGTTCTTC
abundance: .; d_gene: TRBD2; v_gene: TRBV10-3; j_gene: TRBJ2-2; CDR3aa: CATLPGTSASNTGELFF; CDR3nt: TGTGCCACTCTTCCCGGGACTAGCGCCTCGAACACCGGGGAGCTGTTTTTT
abundance: .; d_gene: .; v_gene: TRBV19; j_gene: TRBJ1-4; CDR3aa: CASTPLGREGQEKLFF; CDR3nt: TGTGCCAGTACCCCCCTCGGAAGAGAGGGCCAGGAAAAACTGTTTTTT
abundance: .; d_gene: TRBD1; v_gene: TRBV5-4; j_gene: TRBJ1-5; CDR3aa: CASSLEGTGGSNQPQHF; CDR3nt: TGTGCCAGCAGCCTAGAGGGGACAGGGGGCAGCAATCAGCCCCAGCATTTT
abundance: .; d_gene: TRBD1; v_gene: TRBV6-5; j_gene: TRBJ1-1; CDR3aa: CASSLQGVGNTEAFF; CDR3nt: TGTGCCAGCAGCTTGCAGGGGGTGGGAAACACTGAAGCTTTCTTT
abundance: .; d_gene: .; v_gene: TRBV28; j_gene: TRBJ2-1; CDR3aa: CASSPRGQGSNEQFF; CDR3nt: TGTGCCAGCAGTCCCCGTGGGCAAGGAAGCAATGAGCAGTTCTTC
abundance: .; d_gene: .; v_gene: TRBV19; j_gene: TRBJ1-1; CDR3aa: CASSTQLNTEAFF; CDR3nt: TGTGCCAGTAGTACACAGTTGAACACTGAAGCTTTCTTT
abundance: few; d_gene: TRBD1; v_gene: TRBV29-1; j_gene: TRBJ1-1; CDR3aa: CSGGGQENTEAFF; CDR3nt: TGCAGCGGCGGGGGACAGGAGAACACTGAAGCTTTCTTT
abundance: .; d_gene: .; v_gene: TRBV5-1; j_gene: TRBJ1-4; CDR3aa: CASSGSRGNNEKLFF; CDR3nt: TGCGCCAGCAGCGGAAGCCGGGGTAATAATGAAAAACTGTTTTTT
abundance: .; d_gene: TRBD1; v_gene: TRBV2; j_gene: TRBJ2-7; CDR3aa: CASEGQGHNQQYF; CDR3nt: TGTGCCAGCGAGGGACAGGGTCATAATCAGCAGTACTTC
abundance: .; d_gene: TRBD1; v_gene: TRBV27; j_gene: TRBJ1-6; CDR3aa: CASSFDRGQNSPLHF; CDR3nt: TGTGCCAGCAGTTTCGACAGGGGGCAGAATTCACCCCTCCACTTT
abundance: .; d_gene: TRBD1; v_gene: TRBV9; j_gene: TRBJ1-1; CDR3aa: CASSVDGTGGLEAFF; CDR3nt: TGTGCCAGCAGCGTAGATGGGACAGGGGGATTAGAAGCTTTCTTT
abundance: .; d_gene: .; v_gene: TRBV9; j_gene: TRBJ2-5; CDR3aa: CASSVSTATQETQYF; CDR3nt: TGTGCCAGCAGCGTAAGTACAGCTACCCAAGAGACCCAGTACTTC
abundance: .; d_gene: .; v_gene: TRBV18; j_gene: TRBJ2-3; CDR3aa: CASSPEGRGVDTQYF; CDR3nt: TGTGCCAGCTCACCAGAAGGGCGGGGAGTAGATACGCAGTATTTT